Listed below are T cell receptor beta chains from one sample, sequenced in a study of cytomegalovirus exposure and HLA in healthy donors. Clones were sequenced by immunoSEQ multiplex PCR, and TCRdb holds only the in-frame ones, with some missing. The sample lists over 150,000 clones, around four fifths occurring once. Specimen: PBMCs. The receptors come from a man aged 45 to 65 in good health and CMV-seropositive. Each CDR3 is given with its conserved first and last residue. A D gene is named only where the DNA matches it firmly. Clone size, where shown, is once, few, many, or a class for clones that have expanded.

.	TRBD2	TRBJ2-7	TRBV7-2	TGTGCCAGCAGCCCGCGGACTAGCGGCTACGAGCAGTACTTC	CASSPRTSGYEQYF
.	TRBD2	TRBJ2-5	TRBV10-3	TGTGCCACCAGACTAGCCCTACAAGAGACCCAGTACTTC	CATRLALQETQYF
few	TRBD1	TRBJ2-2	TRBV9	TGTGCCAGCAGCGTTCGACAGGGATCCATATCGGGGGAGCTGTTTTTT	CASSVRQGSISGELFF
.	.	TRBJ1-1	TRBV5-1	TGCGCCAGCAGCTTAAATGGGCAGGGGCGGAACACTGAAGCTTTCTTT	CASSLNGQGRNTEAFF
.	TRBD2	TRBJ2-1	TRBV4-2	TGTGCCAGCAGACTAGCGGGAGGCGGGAATGAGCAGTTCTTC	CASRLAGGGNEQFF
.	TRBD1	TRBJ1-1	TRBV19	TGTGCCAGTAGTATAACTCCCGGGACAGGGAGTTATGCTTTCTTT	CASSITPGTGSYAFF
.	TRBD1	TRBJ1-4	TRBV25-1	TGTGCCAGCAGTGACCGACAGGGGGGTGAAAAACTGTTTTTT	CASSDRQGGEKLFF
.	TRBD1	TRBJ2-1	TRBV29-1	TGCAGCGTACAGGGGGCTGGGGATGAGCAGTTCTTC	CSVQGAGDEQFF
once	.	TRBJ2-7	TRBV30	TGTGCCTGGAGCTGGGGGGACGAGCAGTACTTC	CAWSWGDEQYF
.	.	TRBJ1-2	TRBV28	TGTGCCAGCAGTACTGGGGGGGGCGCTAGCTATGGCTACACCTTC	CASSTGGGASYGYTF
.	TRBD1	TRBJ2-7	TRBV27	TGTGCCAGCAGTGACCGGGACAGGACCTACGAGCAGTACTTC	CASSDRDRTYEQYF
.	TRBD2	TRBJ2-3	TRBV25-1	TGTGCCAGCGCCTTAGCGGGGGCCGGAGATACGCAGTATTTT	CASALAGAGDTQYF
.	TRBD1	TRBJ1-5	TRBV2	TGTGCCAGCAGTAGGGGGCAGGGGGCAGGTCAGCCCCAGCATTTT	CASSRGQGAGQPQHF
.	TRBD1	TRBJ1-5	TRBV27	TGTGCCAGCGGGGACAGACTTAGCAATCAGCCCCAGCATTTT	CASGDRLSNQPQHF
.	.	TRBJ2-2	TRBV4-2	TGTGCCAGCAGACTCGGCACCGGGGAGCTGTTTTTT	CASRLGTGELFF
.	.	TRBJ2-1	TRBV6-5	TGTGCCAGCAGTTACTCGAGCACAGGGCGATACAATGAGCAGTTCTTC	CASSYSSTGRYNEQFF
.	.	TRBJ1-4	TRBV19	TGTGCCAGTAGCAACTCACTTCAGCGGGGCAGAACTAATGAAAAACTGTTTTTT	CASSNSLQRGRTNEKLFF
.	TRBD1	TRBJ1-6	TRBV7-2	TGTGCCAGCAGCTTAGAGGCACAGGGGAGTTTGCCTCTCCACTTT	CASSLEAQGSLPLHF
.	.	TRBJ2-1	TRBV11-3	TGTGCCAGCAGCTTATTCAGGGGCGCCAATGAGCAGTTCTTC	CASSLFRGANEQFF
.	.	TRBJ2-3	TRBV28	TGTGCCAGCGTCAGAACAGGGCCCAGCACAGATACGCAGTATTTT	CASVRTGPSTDTQYF
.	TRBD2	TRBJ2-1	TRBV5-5	TGTGCCAGCAGCTTGGGGTCTAGCGGGAGCTACAATGAGCAGTTCTTC	CASSLGSSGSYNEQFF
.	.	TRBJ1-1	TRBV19	TGTGCCAGTAGTATCCAGGCCCTCATGAACACTGAAGCTTTCTTT	CASSIQALMNTEAFF
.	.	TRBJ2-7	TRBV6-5	TGTGCCAGCAGTATCGGACAGCCCTACGAGCAGTACTTC	CASSIGQPYEQYF
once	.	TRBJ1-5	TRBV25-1	TGTGCCAGATCCGAACTGAGCAATCAGCCCCAGCATTTT	CARSELSNQPQHF
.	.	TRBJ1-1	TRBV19	TGTGCCAGTAGTTTGACAGTTAACACTGAAGCTTTCTTT	CASSLTVNTEAFF
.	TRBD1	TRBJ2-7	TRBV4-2	TGTGCCAGCAGCCAACTACAGGGGCACGAGCAGTACTTC	CASSQLQGHEQYF
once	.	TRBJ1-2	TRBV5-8	TGTGCCAGCAGCCAAGATCAGTCCGACAGTTACTATGGCTACACCTTC	CASSQDQSDSYYGYTF
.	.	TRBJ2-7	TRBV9	TGTGCCAGCAGCGTAGGGGACACGTCCCACGAGCAGTACTTC	CASSVGDTSHEQYF
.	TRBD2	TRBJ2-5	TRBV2	TGTGCCAGCAGCCTCCCTTCTCTAGCGGGGGGCCTCGAAGAGACCCAGTACTTC	CASSLPSLAGGLEETQYF
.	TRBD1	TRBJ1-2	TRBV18	TGTGCCAGTTCAACTGGCAACAGGGGATATGGCTACACCTTC	CASSTGNRGYGYTF
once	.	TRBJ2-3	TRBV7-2	TGTGCCAGCAGCTTTCGTCCGGGTGGCACAGATACGCAGTATTTT	CASSFRPGGTDTQYF
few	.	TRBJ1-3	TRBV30	TGTGCCTGGAGACCAGGGTCCGGCTCTGGAAACACCATATATTTT	CAWRPGSGSGNTIYF
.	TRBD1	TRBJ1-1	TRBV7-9	TGTGCCAGCACCCCACAGGGGACCTTTGACACTGAAGCTTTCTTT	CASTPQGTFDTEAFF
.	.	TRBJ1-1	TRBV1	TGCACCAGCAGCCAAGATCGTGTCAGAGCGGCTGAAGCTTTCTTT	CTSSQDRVRAAEAFF
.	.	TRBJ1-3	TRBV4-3	TGCGCCAGCAGCCAAGCGCGGGCTGGAAACACCATATATTTT	CASSQARAGNTIYF
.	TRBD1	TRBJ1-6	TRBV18	TGTGCCAGCTCACCATTTGCCAGGGGGAGCTCCTATAATTCACCCCTCCACTTT	CASSPFARGSSYNSPLHF
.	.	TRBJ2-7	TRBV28	TGTGCCAGCAGTTTGCTCGGGACGAGAACTAGCCACGAGCAGTACTTC	CASSLLGTRTSHEQYF
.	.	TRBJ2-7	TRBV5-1	TGCGCCAGCAGCTCGGACAACGAGCAGTACTTC	CASSSDNEQYF
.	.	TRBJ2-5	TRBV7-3	TGTGCCAGCAGCCCCTCGGGGGGCGGGGAGACCCAGTACTTC	CASSPSGGGETQYF
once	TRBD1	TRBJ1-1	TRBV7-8	TGTGCCAGCAGCGCCCAACAGGGGAGGAACACTGAAGCTTTCTTT	CASSAQQGRNTEAFF
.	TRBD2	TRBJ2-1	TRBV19	TGTGCCAGTAGTAAGGGACTAGCTCCCAATGAGCAGTTCTTC	CASSKGLAPNEQFF
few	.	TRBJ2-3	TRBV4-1	TGCGCCAGCAGCCAAGCGGCTAGATCGGATACGCAGTATTTT	CASSQAARSDTQYF
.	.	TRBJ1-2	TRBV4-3	TGCGCCAGCAGCCAAGAACCGGACAGTAACTATGGCTACACCTTC	CASSQEPDSNYGYTF
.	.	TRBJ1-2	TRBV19	TGTGCCAGCAGCCGATCGACGGGGGTTAACTATGGCTACACCTTC	CASSRSTGVNYGYTF
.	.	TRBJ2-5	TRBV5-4	TGTGCCAGCAGCATCTCTCTGACAATAGGAGGAGAGACCCAGTACTTC	CASSISLTIGGETQYF
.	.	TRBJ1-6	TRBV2	TGTGCCAGCAGTGACCCCCCCGCGGCAGTAAGCTATAATTCACCCCTCCACTTT	CASSDPPAAVSYNSPLHF
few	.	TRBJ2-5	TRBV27	TGTGCCAGCAGTTTTGCGGGACTGGAGACCCAGTACTTC	CASSFAGLETQYF
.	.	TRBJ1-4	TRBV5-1	TGCGCCAGCAGCTTAAGCGGTGTGCAACTAAGTGAAAAACTGTTTTTT	CASSLSGVQLSEKLFF
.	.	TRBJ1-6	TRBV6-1	TGTGCCAGCAGTGAAGTGACAGCTTATAATTCACCCCTCCACTTT	CASSEVTAYNSPLHF
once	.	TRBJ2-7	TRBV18	TGTGCCAGCTCACCATCTATAGCCTACGAGCAGTACTTC	CASSPSIAYEQYF
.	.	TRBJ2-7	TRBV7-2	TGTGCCAGCAGCGAGTCCAGGGCCGAGCAGTACTTC	CASSESRAEQYF
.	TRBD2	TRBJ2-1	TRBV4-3	TGCGCCAGCAGCCAAGATCTACTAGCGGGAGAGTACAATGAGCAGTTCTTC	CASSQDLLAGEYNEQFF
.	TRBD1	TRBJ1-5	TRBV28	TGTGCCAGCAGTTCAGGGGGCGGGGGTGATCAGCCCCAGCATTTT	CASSSGGGGDQPQHF
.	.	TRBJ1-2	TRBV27	TGTGCCAGCAGTTTCTCGAGGGACTATGGCTACACCTTC	CASSFSRDYGYTF